This entry lists 5 T cell receptor beta chains sequenced from one sample in a study of blood T cell repertoires in COVID-19. Repertoires were generated with immunoSEQ multiplex PCR, while TCRdb's copy carries only in-frame clones and drops some. Of some 70,000 clones in the sample, 65% to 85% are singletons; the top ten hold 9.5% to 15%. Input material: peripheral blood. The receptors derive from a man aged 45-65 years with COVID-19, enrolled during active disease.

The rearrangement uses TRBV3-1 (or the pseudogene TRBV3-2) and TRBJ2-2, with D unclear. V lost 7 bases to trimming and J lost 6 bases, with 12 bases between them. The germline gives CDR1 LGHDT, CDR2 YNNKEL (reference sequence). This CDR3 region has 13 residues. The CDR3 sequence is CASNFGQAGELFF. CDR3 in DNA: TGTGCCAGCAATTTCGGCCAGGCCGGGGAGCTGTTTTTT.

The chain has TRBV6-2 or TRBV6-3 and TRBJ2-3; no clear D gene. CDR3 size: 15 residues. Germline V gene data show CDR1 as MNHEY and CDR2 as SVGEGT. The germline V and J ends were trimmed by 6 bases and 0 bases, with 13 bases remaining between them. The CDR3 here is CASSLLSSSTDTQYF. CDR3 nucleotide sequence: TGTGCCAGCAGCTTACTGTCTTCTAGCACAGATACGCAGTATTTT.

There are a few counts of this clone. The CDR3 DNA reads as TGCAGCGTCGACAAAGGAAACACCATATATTTT. It codes for CSVDKGNTIYF. The rearrangement uses TRBV29-1 and TRBJ1-3; no clear D gene. The CDR3 loop spans 11 amino acids. CDR1 and CDR2 (germline): SQVTM, ANQGSEA. Trimming took 6 bases from V and 4 from J, leaving 7 bases between them. Full variable domain (remainder filled in from reference TRBV29-1 and TRBJ1-3): SAVISQKPSRDICQRGTSLTIQCQVDSQVTMMFWYRQQPGQSLTLIATANQGSEATYESGFVIDKFPISRPNLTFSTLTVSNMSPEDSSIYLCSVDKGNTIYFGEGSWLTVV.

V gene TRBV24-1 combines with J gene TRBJ2-1; weak D call: TRBD1 (6 bases). The germline CDR1 and CDR2 sequences are KGHDR and SFDVKD. V was clipped by 7 bases and J by 7 bases, with 13 bases between them. The CDR3 contains 13 residues. The CDR3 here is CATRDSNRNEQFF. Written as DNA, the CDR3 is TGTGCCACCAGGGACAGTAATAGGAATGAGCAGTTCTTC.

The V gene is TRBV2, the J gene TRBJ1-1; D is unresolved. The length of the CDR3 is 14 residues. Germline assignment: CDR1 SNHLY and CDR2 FYNNEI. Trimming removed 2 bases from V and 5 bases from J, with 12 bases in between. Written as DNA, the CDR3 is TGTGCCAGCAGTGAATCAGGAAAGTGGACTGAAGCTTTCTTT. Residues: CASSESGKWTEAFF.